Described below is a single TCR beta chain sequence and its context. The CDR3 has 14 residues. Germline CDR1 reads MDHEN; CDR2 reads SYDVKM. J gave up 1 base and V 8 bases, and 3 bases lay outside the gene matches. The sample belongs to a study of blood T cell repertoires in COVID-19. Clones were read by immunoSEQ multiplex PCR, and TCRdb kept only the in-frame ones, dropping some. The data show roughly 250,000 clones, roughly nine tenths seen once. The sample consisted of peripheral blood. This sequence joins TRBV28 and TRBJ2-2; TRBD2 matches at 8 bases. This clonotype was obtained from a woman aged 25 to 39 with COVID-19, enrolled during active disease. The CDR3 DNA reads as TGTGCCAGCCGGGCGGGGGGGAACACCGGGGAGCTGTTTTTT. This encodes CASRAGGNTGELFF.